A selection of T cell receptor beta chains follows, all from one sample in a study of blood T cell repertoires in COVID-19. Profiled with immunoSEQ multiplex PCR; TCRdb holds only in-frame clones, not every one. The sample records roughly 140,000 clones, 75% to 85% being singletons. The specimen sequenced was peripheral blood. The receptors derive from a woman between 45 and 60 years old in a cohort sampled during active or convalescent COVID-19. CDR3s include the opening cysteine and the closing phenylalanine or tryptophan. D genes are given only for firm matches. Clone size is stated in some rows and not others, as once, few, many or a class when expanded.

V gene: TRBV3-1/TRBV3-2; D gene: TRBD1; J gene: TRBJ2-7; clone size: -; CDR3 protein: CASSGGQGTYEQYF; CDR3 DNA: TGTGCCAGCAGTGGGGGACAGGGGACCTACGAGCAGTACTTC
V gene: TRBV25-1; D gene: -; J gene: TRBJ2-1; clone size: -; CDR3 protein: CASSGMGEQFF; CDR3 DNA: TGTGCCAGCAGCGGGATGGGTGAGCAGTTCTTC
V gene: TRBV2; D gene: -; J gene: TRBJ2-3; clone size: -; CDR3 protein: CASRGQGATSGGPTDTQYF; CDR3 DNA: TGTGCCAGCAGGGGACAGGGGGCAACTAGCGGGGGGCCCACAGATACGCAGTATTTT
V gene: TRBV19; D gene: TRBD2; J gene: TRBJ2-6; clone size: -; CDR3 protein: CASRLAGNSGANVLTF; CDR3 DNA: TGTGCCAGTAGACTAGCGGGGAACTCTGGGGCCAACGTCCTGACTTTC
V gene: TRBV9; D gene: -; J gene: TRBJ2-7; clone size: -; CDR3 protein: CASSATAMSSYEQYF; CDR3 DNA: TGTGCCAGCAGCGCGACAGCGATGAGCTCCTACGAGCAGTACTTC
V gene: TRBV6-5; D gene: -; J gene: TRBJ1-5; clone size: -; CDR3 protein: CASSYSGHRQPQHF; CDR3 DNA: TGTGCCAGCAGTTACTCGGGACACAGGCAGCCCCAGCATTTT
V gene: TRBV18; D gene: -; J gene: TRBJ2-3; clone size: -; CDR3 protein: CASTSPHTDTQYF; CDR3 DNA: TGTGCCAGCACTTCTCCCCACACAGATACGCAGTATTTT
V gene: TRBV24-1; D gene: TRBD1; J gene: TRBJ2-1; clone size: -; CDR3 protein: CATSDYTGQGLNEQFF; CDR3 DNA: TGTGCCACCAGTGACTATACGGGACAGGGCCTCAATGAGCAGTTCTTC
V gene: TRBV19; D gene: TRBD1; J gene: TRBJ2-1; clone size: -; CDR3 protein: CASSKGQGRNEQFF; CDR3 DNA: TGTGCCAGTAGTAAGGGACAGGGCCGCAATGAGCAGTTCTTC
V gene: TRBV5-1; D gene: -; J gene: TRBJ1-1; clone size: -; CDR3 protein: CASSSTIDTEAFF; CDR3 DNA: TGCGCCAGCAGCTCGACAATTGACACTGAAGCTTTCTTT
V gene: TRBV10-3; D gene: TRBD1; J gene: TRBJ1-1; clone size: once; CDR3 protein: CAISDPQGAGETEAFF; CDR3 DNA: TGTGCCATCAGTGACCCACAGGGGGCGGGTGAGACTGAAGCTTTCTTT
V gene: TRBV7-2; D gene: TRBD1; J gene: TRBJ1-5; clone size: -; CDR3 protein: CASSSQGQANQPQHF; CDR3 DNA: TGTGCCAGCAGCTCCCAGGGACAGGCTAATCAGCCCCAGCATTTT
V gene: TRBV6-2/TRBV6-3; D gene: TRBD2; J gene: TRBJ2-3; clone size: -; CDR3 protein: CASSYPNSGLAGGQYF; CDR3 DNA: TGTGCCAGCAGTTACCCGAACTCAGGACTAGCGGGGGGGCAGTATTTT
V gene: TRBV7-3; D gene: TRBD2; J gene: TRBJ2-7; clone size: -; CDR3 protein: CASSFSGDRNEQYF; CDR3 DNA: TGTGCCAGCAGCTTTAGCGGGGATCGGAACGAGCAGTACTTC
V gene: TRBV9; D gene: TRBD1; J gene: TRBJ1-1; clone size: -; CDR3 protein: CASSVGTGGTEAFF; CDR3 DNA: TGTGCCAGCAGCGTGGGAACAGGGGGCACTGAAGCTTTCTTT
V gene: TRBV19; D gene: -; J gene: TRBJ1-2; clone size: -; CDR3 protein: CASSRLDRAYGYTF; CDR3 DNA: TGTGCCAGTAGTAGACTCGACAGAGCCTATGGCTACACCTTC
V gene: TRBV6-5; D gene: -; J gene: TRBJ1-5; clone size: once; CDR3 protein: CASSPSGAGGQPQHF; CDR3 DNA: TGTGCCAGCAGTCCCTCCGGGGCTGGAGGGCAGCCCCAGCATTTT
V gene: TRBV30; D gene: -; J gene: TRBJ1-1; clone size: -; CDR3 protein: CAWNLPNTEAFF; CDR3 DNA: TGTGCCTGGAACTTACCTAACACTGAAGCTTTCTTT
V gene: TRBV19; D gene: -; J gene: TRBJ1-5; clone size: once; CDR3 protein: CASSDLPGLRNNQPQHF; CDR3 DNA: TGTGCCAGTAGCGATCTTCCGGGACTCAGAAACAATCAGCCCCAGCATTTT
V gene: TRBV15; D gene: -; J gene: TRBJ1-4; clone size: -; CDR3 protein: CATSRDGGNEKLFF; CDR3 DNA: TGTGCCACCAGCAGAGACGGGGGGAACGAAAAACTGTTTTTT
V gene: TRBV6-2/TRBV6-3; D gene: TRBD2; J gene: TRBJ2-3; clone size: -; CDR3 protein: CASSPLAGKADTQYF; CDR3 DNA: TGTGCCAGCAGCCCCTTAGCGGGAAAGGCAGATACGCAGTATTTT
V gene: TRBV19; D gene: TRBD1; J gene: TRBJ1-6; clone size: -; CDR3 protein: CASSIGRGGQGYNSPLHF; CDR3 DNA: TGTGCCAGTAGTATAGGACGAGGAGGACAGGGGTATAATTCACCCCTCCACTTT
V gene: TRBV18; D gene: TRBD2; J gene: TRBJ2-5; clone size: -; CDR3 protein: CASSPASGGTQETQYF; CDR3 DNA: TGTGCCAGCTCACCGGCTAGCGGGGGGACCCAAGAGACCCAGTACTTC
V gene: TRBV6-6; D gene: TRBD2; J gene: TRBJ2-7; clone size: once; CDR3 protein: CASSAGRGEIYEQYF; CDR3 DNA: TGTGCCAGCAGTGCCGGGAGGGGAGAGATCTACGAGCAGTACTTC
V gene: TRBV10-2; D gene: TRBD1; J gene: TRBJ2-7; clone size: -; CDR3 protein: CASSVGQAVYYEQYF; CDR3 DNA: TGCGCCAGCAGTGTCGGACAGGCAGTTTACTACGAGCAGTACTTC
V gene: TRBV10-3; D gene: -; J gene: TRBJ1-2; clone size: -; CDR3 protein: CAIAGSGDGYTF; CDR3 DNA: TGTGCCATCGCCGGTTCGGGGGATGGCTACACCTTC
V gene: TRBV10-3; D gene: TRBD1; J gene: TRBJ1-1; clone size: -; CDR3 protein: CAISPQGSGGEAFF; CDR3 DNA: TGTGCCATCAGCCCACAGGGGAGTGGCGGTGAAGCTTTCTTT
V gene: TRBV6-5; D gene: TRBD1; J gene: TRBJ2-3; clone size: -; CDR3 protein: CASSYSGTGITDTQYF; CDR3 DNA: TGTGCCAGCAGTTACAGCGGGACAGGGATCACAGATACGCAGTATTTT
V gene: TRBV12-5; D gene: -; J gene: TRBJ2-5; clone size: -; CDR3 protein: CASGLFRVRGPIGTQYF; CDR3 DNA: TGTGCTAGTGGTTTGTTTAGAGTGCGGGGCCCAATTGGGACCCAGTACTTC
V gene: TRBV6-6; D gene: TRBD1; J gene: TRBJ2-3; clone size: -; CDR3 protein: CASSLTGAGTDTQYF; CDR3 DNA: TGTGCCAGCAGCCTTACAGGGGCTGGCACAGATACGCAGTATTTT
V gene: TRBV30; D gene: -; J gene: TRBJ1-3; clone size: -; CDR3 protein: CAWTGDLNTIYF; CDR3 DNA: TGTGCCTGGACAGGGGATTTGAACACCATATATTTT
V gene: TRBV6-5; D gene: TRBD1; J gene: TRBJ1-3; clone size: once; CDR3 protein: CASSWDREGNTIYF; CDR3 DNA: TGTGCCAGCAGTTGGGACAGGGAAGGAAACACCATATATTTT
V gene: TRBV3-1/TRBV3-2; D gene: TRBD1; J gene: TRBJ1-4; clone size: -; CDR3 protein: CASSSKERGGTNEKLFF; CDR3 DNA: TGTGCCAGCAGCTCAAAGGAACGAGGGGGCACTAATGAAAAACTGTTTTTT
V gene: TRBV5-4; D gene: -; J gene: TRBJ2-2; clone size: -; CDR3 protein: CTHKVQGGGENTGELFF; CDR3 DNA: TGTACCCACAAAGTACAAGGAGGGGGGGAAAACACCGGGGAGCTGTTTTTT
V gene: TRBV5-1; D gene: TRBD1; J gene: TRBJ1-2; clone size: -; CDR3 protein: CASSSGQGGGYTF; CDR3 DNA: TGCGCCAGCAGCTCTGGACAGGGCGGGGGCTACACCTTC
V gene: TRBV5-1; D gene: -; J gene: TRBJ2-2; clone size: -; CDR3 protein: CASRGGGTNTGELFF; CDR3 DNA: TGCGCCAGCAGAGGTGGGGGGACGAACACCGGGGAGCTGTTTTTT
V gene: TRBV27; D gene: -; J gene: TRBJ1-1; clone size: -; CDR3 protein: CASRPAGITEAFF; CDR3 DNA: TGTGCCAGCAGGCCGGCGGGGATCACTGAAGCTTTCTTT
V gene: TRBV5-1; D gene: -; J gene: TRBJ2-5; clone size: -; CDR3 protein: CASSLVGEKQETQYF; CDR3 DNA: TGCGCCAGCAGCTTGGTGGGCGAGAAACAAGAGACCCAGTACTTC
V gene: TRBV7-9; D gene: TRBD1; J gene: TRBJ2-5; clone size: once; CDR3 protein: CASSPTGADETQYF; CDR3 DNA: TGTGCCAGCAGCCCTACAGGGGCGGACGAGACCCAGTACTTC
V gene: TRBV7-3; D gene: -; J gene: TRBJ2-3; clone size: -; CDR3 protein: CASSPGFGADTQYF; CDR3 DNA: TGTGCCAGCAGCCCAGGGTTTGGGGCAGATACGCAGTATTTT
V gene: TRBV6-5; D gene: -; J gene: TRBJ1-5; clone size: -; CDR3 protein: CASSSAGVSQPQHF; CDR3 DNA: TGTGCCAGCAGTTCCGCAGGGGTTTCTCAGCCCCAGCATTTT
V gene: TRBV5-1; D gene: TRBD1; J gene: TRBJ1-1; clone size: -; CDR3 protein: CASSLSGTGRTEAFF; CDR3 DNA: TGCGCCAGCAGCTTGAGCGGGACAGGGCGCACTGAAGCTTTCTTT
V gene: TRBV6-1; D gene: TRBD2; J gene: TRBJ2-3; clone size: -; CDR3 protein: CASSEAAGGSDTQYF; CDR3 DNA: TGTGCCAGCAGTGAAGCTGCGGGGGGGTCAGATACGCAGTATTTT
V gene: TRBV5-1; D gene: TRBD1; J gene: TRBJ1-4; clone size: few; CDR3 protein: CASSAGGGREKLFF; CDR3 DNA: TGCGCCAGCAGCGCAGGGGGCGGAAGGGAAAAACTGTTTTTT
V gene: TRBV30; D gene: -; J gene: TRBJ1-1; clone size: once; CDR3 protein: CAYRSGLTLSATEAFF; CDR3 DNA: TGTGCCTATAGATCGGGACTGACCCTTTCGGCCACTGAAGCTTTCTTT
V gene: TRBV4-1; D gene: -; J gene: TRBJ1-1; clone size: -; CDR3 protein: CASSQVTGNTEAFF; CDR3 DNA: TGCGCCAGCAGCCAAGTTACGGGTAACACTGAAGCTTTCTTT
V gene: TRBV6-2/TRBV6-3; D gene: TRBD2; J gene: TRBJ2-3; clone size: -; CDR3 protein: CASSYPSRSGGGATDTQYF; CDR3 DNA: TGTGCCAGCAGTTACCCCTCGAGGAGCGGCGGGGGGGCTACAGATACGCAGTATTTT
V gene: TRBV27; D gene: TRBD1; J gene: TRBJ1-2; clone size: -; CDR3 protein: CASSLRQGYGYTF; CDR3 DNA: TGTGCCAGCAGTTTAAGACAGGGGTATGGCTACACCTTC
V gene: TRBV4-2; D gene: TRBD1; J gene: TRBJ2-7; clone size: few; CDR3 protein: CASSEEAPIHRGKNEQYF; CDR3 DNA: TGTGCCAGCAGCGAAGAAGCCCCGATCCACAGGGGTAAGAACGAGCAGTACTTC
V gene: TRBV6-1; D gene: -; J gene: TRBJ1-3; clone size: -; CDR3 protein: CASSEVGYVSLEGKNTIYF; CDR3 DNA: TGTGCCAGCAGTGAAGTGGGTTATGTTAGTCTTGAGGGAAAAAACACCATATATTTT
V gene: TRBV5-1; D gene: TRBD1; J gene: TRBJ1-1; clone size: -; CDR3 protein: CASSPGGQGVTEAFF; CDR3 DNA: TGCGCCAGCAGCCCAGGAGGACAGGGTGTCACTGAAGCTTTCTTT
V gene: TRBV2; D gene: -; J gene: TRBJ1-1; clone size: -; CDR3 protein: CASSEAAGWATEAFF; CDR3 DNA: TGTGCCAGCAGTGAAGCGGCAGGGTGGGCCACTGAAGCTTTCTTT
V gene: TRBV29-1; D gene: -; J gene: TRBJ1-5; clone size: -; CDR3 protein: CSVAEANSNQPQHF; CDR3 DNA: TGCAGCGTGGCTGAGGCAAATAGCAATCAGCCCCAGCATTTT
V gene: TRBV5-6; D gene: -; J gene: TRBJ1-2; clone size: -; CDR3 protein: CASSEDSNYGYTF; CDR3 DNA: TGTGCCAGCAGCGAGGACAGTAACTATGGCTACACCTTC
V gene: TRBV3-1/TRBV3-2; D gene: -; J gene: TRBJ1-2; clone size: -; CDR3 protein: CASSPGVSGYTF; CDR3 DNA: TGTGCCAGCAGCCCGGGGGTGTCAGGCTACACCTTC
V gene: TRBV3-1/TRBV3-2; D gene: -; J gene: TRBJ1-6; clone size: -; CDR3 protein: CASRTERDSPLHF; CDR3 DNA: TGTGCCAGCAGGACAGAGAGAGATTCACCCCTCCACTTT
V gene: TRBV3-1/TRBV3-2; D gene: -; J gene: TRBJ2-5; clone size: -; CDR3 protein: CASSQAAGSRDGQYF; CDR3 DNA: TGTGCCAGCAGCCAAGCGGCAGGTTCAAGAGACGGCCAGTACTTC
V gene: TRBV4-3; D gene: TRBD2; J gene: TRBJ2-5; clone size: -; CDR3 protein: CASSQDRGTTRWETQYF; CDR3 DNA: TGCGCCAGCAGCCAAGATCGGGGGACTACAAGGTGGGAGACCCAGTACTTC